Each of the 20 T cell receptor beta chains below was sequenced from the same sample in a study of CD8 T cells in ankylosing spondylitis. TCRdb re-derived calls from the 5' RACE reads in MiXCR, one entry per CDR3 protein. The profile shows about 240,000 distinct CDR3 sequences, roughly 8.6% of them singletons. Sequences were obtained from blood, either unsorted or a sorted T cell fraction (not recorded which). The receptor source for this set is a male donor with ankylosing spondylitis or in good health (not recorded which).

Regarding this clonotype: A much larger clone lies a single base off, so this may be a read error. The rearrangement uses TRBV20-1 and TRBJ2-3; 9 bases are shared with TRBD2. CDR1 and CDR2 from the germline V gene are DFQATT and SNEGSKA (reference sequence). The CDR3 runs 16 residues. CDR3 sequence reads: CCARDVAGGGKGEQYF. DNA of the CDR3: TGCTGTGCTAGAGATGTGGCGGGGGGGGGTAAGGGTGAGCAGTATTTT.

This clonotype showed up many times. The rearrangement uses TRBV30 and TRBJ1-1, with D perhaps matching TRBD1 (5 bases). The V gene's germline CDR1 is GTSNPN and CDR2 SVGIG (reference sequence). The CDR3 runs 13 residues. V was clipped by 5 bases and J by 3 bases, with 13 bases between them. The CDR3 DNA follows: TGTGCCTGGGGTGGAGGGGAGGACACTGAAGCTTTCTTT. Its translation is CAWGGGEDTEAFF.

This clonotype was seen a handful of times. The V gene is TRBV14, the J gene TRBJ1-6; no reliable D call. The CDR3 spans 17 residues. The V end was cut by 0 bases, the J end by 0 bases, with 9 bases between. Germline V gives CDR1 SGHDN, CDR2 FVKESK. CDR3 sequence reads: CASSQDQRSSYNSPLHF. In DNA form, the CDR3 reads TGTGCCAGCAGCCAAGATCAGAGGAGCTCCTATAATTCACCCCTCCACTTT.

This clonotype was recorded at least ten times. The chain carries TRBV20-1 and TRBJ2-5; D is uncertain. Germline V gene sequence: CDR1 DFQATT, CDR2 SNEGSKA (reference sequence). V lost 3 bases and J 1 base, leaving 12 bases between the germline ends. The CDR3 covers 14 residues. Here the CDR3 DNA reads TGCAGTGCTAGCCTCCTCCGGGCCCAAGAGACCCAGTACTTC. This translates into CSASLLRAQETQYF.

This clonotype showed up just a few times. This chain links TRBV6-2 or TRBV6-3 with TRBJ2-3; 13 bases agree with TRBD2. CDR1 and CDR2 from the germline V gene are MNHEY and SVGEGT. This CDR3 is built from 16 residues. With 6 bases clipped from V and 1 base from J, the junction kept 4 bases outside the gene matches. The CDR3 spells CASSPGLAGGTDTQYF. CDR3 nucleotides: TGTGCCAGCAGCCCCGGACTAGCGGGGGGCACAGATACGCAGTATTTT.

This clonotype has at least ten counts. CDR3 amino acids: CASSLVYRGVAEAFF. CDR3 nucleotide sequence: TGTGCCAGCAGCTTGGTCTACAGGGGGGTGGCTGAAGCTTTCTTT. V is TRBV7-8 and J is TRBJ1-1; TRBD1 matches at 8 bases. CDR1 and CDR2 from the germline V gene are SGHVS and FQNEAQ. This CDR3 is built from 15 residues. V shed 3 bases, J shed 6 bases, and the junction held 9 bases outside the gene matches.

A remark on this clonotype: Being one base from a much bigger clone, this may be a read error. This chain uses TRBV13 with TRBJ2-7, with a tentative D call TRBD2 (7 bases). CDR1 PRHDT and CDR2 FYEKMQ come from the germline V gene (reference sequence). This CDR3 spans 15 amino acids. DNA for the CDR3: TGTGACAGCAGCTTATCGAGGGGGGGTACCTACGAGCAGTACTTC. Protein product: CDSSLSRGGTYEQYF.

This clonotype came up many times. CDR3 loop: CATSREAGGLTDTQYF. CDR3 DNA: TGTGCCACCAGCAGAGAGGCGGGAGGGCTCACAGATACGCAGTATTTT. The rearrangement joins TRBV15 to TRBJ2-3, with TRBD2 matching over 9 bases. The V gene end was trimmed by 0 bases and the J gene end by 2 bases; junction bases not matched to a gene: 3. CDR3 length: 16 amino acids. In germline, CDR1 is LNHNV, CDR2 YYDKDF (reference sequence).

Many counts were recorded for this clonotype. CDR3 loop: CASSLDGQGKRTEAFF. Written as DNA, the CDR3 is TGTGCCAGCAGCCTCGACGGACAGGGAAAGAGGACTGAAGCTTTCTTT. The J gene is TRBJ1-1, the V gene TRBV7-9; TRBD1 agrees at 8 bases. Per the germline V gene, CDR1 is SEHNR and CDR2 is FQNEAQ (reference sequence). With 5 bases clipped from V and 5 bases from J, the junction kept 13 bases outside the gene matches. The CDR3 contains 16 residues.

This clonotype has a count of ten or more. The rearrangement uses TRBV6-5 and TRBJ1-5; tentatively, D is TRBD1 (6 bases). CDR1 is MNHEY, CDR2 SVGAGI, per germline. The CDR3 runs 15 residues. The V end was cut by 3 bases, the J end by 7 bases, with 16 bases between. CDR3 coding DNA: TGTGCCAGCAGTTATTCGATGGGGGCAGAACAGCCCCAGCATTTT. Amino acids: CASSYSMGAEQPQHF.

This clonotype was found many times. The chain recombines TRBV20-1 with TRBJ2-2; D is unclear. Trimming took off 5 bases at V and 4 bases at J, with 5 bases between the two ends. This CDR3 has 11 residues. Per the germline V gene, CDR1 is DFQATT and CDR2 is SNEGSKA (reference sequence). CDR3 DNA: TGCAGTGCTTGGATCACCGGGGAGCTGTTTTTT. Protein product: CSAWITGELFF.

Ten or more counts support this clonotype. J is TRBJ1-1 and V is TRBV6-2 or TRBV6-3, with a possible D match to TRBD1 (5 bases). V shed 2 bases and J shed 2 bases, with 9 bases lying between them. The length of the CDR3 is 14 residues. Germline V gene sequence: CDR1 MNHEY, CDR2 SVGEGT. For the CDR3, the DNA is TGTGCCAGCAGTTACCGACAGTTTAACACTGAAGCTTTCTTT. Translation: CASSYRQFNTEAFF.

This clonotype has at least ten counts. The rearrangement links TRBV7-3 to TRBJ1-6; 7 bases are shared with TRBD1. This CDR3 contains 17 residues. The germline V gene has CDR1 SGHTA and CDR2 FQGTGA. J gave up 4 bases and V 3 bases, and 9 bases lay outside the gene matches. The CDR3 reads CASSFSRGNSYNSPLHF. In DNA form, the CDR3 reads TGTGCCAGCAGCTTCTCCAGGGGGAATAGTTATAATTCACCCCTCCACTTT.

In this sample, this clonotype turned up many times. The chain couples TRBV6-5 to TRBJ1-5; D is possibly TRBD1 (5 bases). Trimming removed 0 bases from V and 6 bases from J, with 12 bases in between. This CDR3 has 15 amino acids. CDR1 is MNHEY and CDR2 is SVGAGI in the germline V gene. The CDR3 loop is CASSYSLGAGQPQHF. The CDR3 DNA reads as TGTGCCAGCAGTTACTCATTAGGGGCGGGTCAGCCCCAGCATTTT.

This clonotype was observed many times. The CDR3 DNA reads as TGCAGTGCTAGAGATTGGGCTTCAGAGACCCAGTACTTC. This encodes CSARDWASETQYF. The chain recombines TRBV20-1 with TRBJ2-5, with D unclear. This CDR3 is built from 13 residues. Trimming stripped 0 bases from V and 4 bases from J, with 9 bases between. Germline V CDR1 and CDR2: DFQATT, SNEGSKA (reference sequence).

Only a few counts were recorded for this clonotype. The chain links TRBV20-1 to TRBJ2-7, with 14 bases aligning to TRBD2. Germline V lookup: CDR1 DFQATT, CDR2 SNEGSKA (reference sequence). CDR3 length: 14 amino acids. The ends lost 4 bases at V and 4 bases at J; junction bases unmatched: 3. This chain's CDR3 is CSATGLAGAYEQYF. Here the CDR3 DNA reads TGCAGTGCTACGGGACTAGCGGGGGCGTACGAGCAGTACTTC.

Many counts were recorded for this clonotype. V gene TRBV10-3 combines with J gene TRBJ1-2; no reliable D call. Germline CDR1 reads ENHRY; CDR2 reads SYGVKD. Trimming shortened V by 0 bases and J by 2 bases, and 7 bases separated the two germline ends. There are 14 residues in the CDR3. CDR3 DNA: TGTGCCATCAGTGAGTCGGGAAAAAACTATGGCTACACCTTC. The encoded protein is CAISESGKNYGYTF.

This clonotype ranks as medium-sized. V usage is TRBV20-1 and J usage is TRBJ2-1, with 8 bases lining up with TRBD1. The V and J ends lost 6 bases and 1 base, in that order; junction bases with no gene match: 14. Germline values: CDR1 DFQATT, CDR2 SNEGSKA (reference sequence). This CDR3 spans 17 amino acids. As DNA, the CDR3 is TGCAGTGCCCTTCTGAGGTTGACAGGGGAGTCCTACAATGAGCAGTTCTTC. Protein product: CSALLRLTGESYNEQFF.

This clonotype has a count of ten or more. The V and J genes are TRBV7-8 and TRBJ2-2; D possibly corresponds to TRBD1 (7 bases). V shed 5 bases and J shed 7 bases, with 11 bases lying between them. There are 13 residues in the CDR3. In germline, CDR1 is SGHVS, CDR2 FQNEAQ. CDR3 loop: CASSPGGFGELFF. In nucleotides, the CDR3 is TGTGCCAGCAGCCCAGGGGGGTTCGGGGAGCTGTTTTTT. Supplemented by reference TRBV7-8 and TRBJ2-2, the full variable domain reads GAGVSQSPRYKVAKRGQDVALRCDPISGHVSLFWYQQALGQGPEFLTYFQNEAQLDKSGLPSDRFFAERPEGSVSTLKIQRTQQEDSAVYLCASSPGGFGELFFGEGSRLTVL.

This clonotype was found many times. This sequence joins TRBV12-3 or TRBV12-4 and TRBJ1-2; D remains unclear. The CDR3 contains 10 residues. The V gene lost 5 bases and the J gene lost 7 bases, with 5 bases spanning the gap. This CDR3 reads CASSLGGYTF. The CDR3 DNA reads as TGTGCCAGCAGTCTGGGTGGCTACACCTTC.